Listed here are 9 T cell receptor beta chains from one sample, sequenced in a study of T cell responses to AZD1222 COVID-19 vaccine. Method: immunoSEQ multiplex PCR; TCRdb's copy keeps in-frame clones and lacks some. The sample has about 150,000 clones, 80% to 90% seen once; the top ten hold roughly 4.7%. The sample in question was peripheral blood, obtained on day 0 of AZD1222 vaccination. The receptors stem from an adult in good health.

The CDR3 DNA reads as TGTGCCACCCCCGGGAGTATCCCCGGGGAGCTGTTTTTT. Protein sequence: CATPGSIPGELFF. This chain connects TRBV7-9 to TRBJ2-2, with D perhaps matching TRBD2 (6 bases). The CDR3 sequence is 13 residues long. The germline V gene has CDR1 SEHNR and CDR2 FQNEAQ (reference sequence). Trimming took 10 bases from V and 6 from J, leaving 15 bases between them.

The V gene is TRBV27, the J gene TRBJ1-4; D uncertain. In germline, CDR1 is MNHEY, CDR2 SMNVEV (reference sequence). Deletions cut 0 bases from V and 3 bases from J, with 8 bases between. The CDR3 consists of 15 residues. CDR3 protein: CASSLSDGPNEKLFF. In nucleotides, the CDR3 is TGTGCCAGCAGTTTATCGGACGGACCTAATGAAAAACTGTTTTTT.

CDR3 coding DNA: TGTGCCAGCAGCTTAGTTCCTAATGAAAAACTGTTTTTT. Amino acid sequence: CASSLVPNEKLFF. The genes are TRBV7-8 and TRBJ1-4; D unclear. The ends were cut back, 1 base at V and 3 bases at J, with 3 bases in the middle. CDR3 length equals 13 residues. Germline values: CDR1 SGHVS, CDR2 FQNEAQ.

V gene TRBV23-1 combines with J gene TRBJ2-7; 8 nucleotides align to TRBD1. TRBV23-1 is assigned to the ORF class and has an uncertain function. Unmatched junction bases numbered 10, after V lost 8 bases and J lost 7 bases. The CDR3 runs to 13 residues. The CDR3 region is CASADRGLPEQYF. CDR3 sequence (DNA): TGCGCCAGCGCAGACAGGGGACTCCCTGAGCAGTACTTC.

The gene calls are TRBV28 and TRBJ2-5; the match to TRBD1 covers 7 bases. CDR1 and CDR2 (germline): MDHEN, SYDVKM. Trimming took 5 bases from V and 4 from J; bases not matched to a gene: 7. This CDR3 spans 14 amino acids. CDR3 nucleotide sequence: TGTGCCAGCAGTGTAAGGGGGCGGAGAGAGACCCAGTACTTC. It yields the protein CASSVRGRRETQYF.

In DNA form, the CDR3 reads TGTGCCAGCAGCTTATTGACCGCGGCAGGGGGCGGCTATGGCTACACCTTC. Translated: CASSLLTAAGGGYGYTF. The chain has TRBV7-2 and TRBJ1-2; TRBD1 agrees at 8 bases. The germline V gene has CDR1 SGHTA and CDR2 FQGNSA. The CDR3 consists of 17 residues. V dropped 2 bases and J dropped 4; count of bases not matched to a gene: 12.

The CDR3 reads CASSLSLAGWEETQYF. The CDR3, as DNA: TGCGCCAGCAGCTTGAGTCTAGCGGGTTGGGAAGAGACCCAGTACTTC. The J gene is TRBJ2-5, the V gene TRBV5-1; 8 bases map to TRBD2. The germline CDR1 and CDR2 sequences are SGHRS and YFSETQ. The CDR3 has 16 amino acids. With V trimmed by 1 base and J by 3 bases, 8 bases remained unmatched.

This sequence joins TRBV5-4 and TRBJ1-3; D gene ambiguous. CDR3 length equals 17 residues. Trimming took off 3 bases at V and 7 bases at J, with 23 bases between the two ends. Germline V gives CDR1 SGHNT, CDR2 YYREEE (reference sequence). The CDR3 DNA is TGTGCCAGCAGCTCCCCGGCCGAGGGTGGATTGGGGAACACCATATATTTT. Translating it yields CASSSPAEGGLGNTIYF.

The chain combines TRBV7-9 with TRBJ1-1; no definite D call. The CDR3 has 13 amino acids. With 5 bases removed from V and 1 base from J, the gap between germline ends came to 8 bases. CDR1 SEHNR and CDR2 FQNEAQ come from the germline V gene (reference sequence). This chain's CDR3 is CASSSERNTEAFF. The DNA for the CDR3 is TGTGCCAGCAGCAGCGAGAGGAACACTGAAGCTTTCTTT.